The 10 T cell receptor beta chains presented below share a single source sample, sequenced in a study of OX40 agonist ivuxolimab in advanced cancers. Library preparation was by the immunoSEQ multiplex PCR assay. Sourced from immuneACCESS, this table was stored by TCRdb with only in-frame sequences that have V and J called. A share of the clones is absent; for the studies checked, an unresolved V gene accounts for under half, and the remainder has no known explanation. The sample table records about 66,000 clones; about 87% of these occur just once. The top ten clones comprise roughly 0.66% of the sample. This material consisted of CD4+ or CD8+ T cells sorted from blood, taken in a trial of the OX40 agonist ivuxolimab. The receptors come from an adult with an advanced solid tumor such as melanoma, head and neck, liver or kidney cancer.

The table lists this clone with a count of one. V usage is TRBV10-2 and J usage is TRBJ2-3, with 10 bases that match TRBD2. Germline-derived CDR1 and CDR2 are WSHSY and SAAADI. CDR3 length: 17 amino acids. V lost 2 bases, J lost 6 bases, and 11 bases stayed unmatched. In DNA, the CDR3 is TGCGCCAGCAGTGAGGCTAGCGGGAGTTGGGTTAGGGATACGCAGTATTTT. It encodes CASSEASGSWVRDTQYF.

The chain has TRBV6-6 and TRBJ2-1, with 13 bases matching TRBD2. This CDR3 region has 15 residues. V shed 7 bases, J shed 9 bases, and the junction held 9 bases outside the gene matches. Germline V gene data show CDR1 as MNHNY and CDR2 as SVGAGI (reference sequence). The CDR3 protein is CASTLTSGRAVEQFF. The CDR3 DNA sequence: TGTGCCAGCACCCTAACTAGCGGGAGGGCCGTTGAGCAGTTCTTC.

Only a few counts were recorded for this clone. V and J are TRBV28 and TRBJ1-5; no clear D. With 7 bases removed from V and 7 bases from J, the gap between germline ends came to 11 bases. From germline, CDR1 is MDHEN and CDR2 SYDVKM. The length of the CDR3 is 12 residues. The CDR3 sequence is CASTFRSQPQHF. The CDR3 DNA is TGTGCCAGCACCTTCAGGAGCCAGCCCCAGCATTTT.

V gene TRBV5-1 combines with J gene TRBJ2-4; D is tentatively TRBD1 or TRBD2 (5 bases each). Germline assignment: CDR1 SGHRS and CDR2 YFSETQ. The CDR3 consists of 14 residues. With 4 bases removed from V and 14 bases from J, the gap between germline ends came to 22 bases. CDR3 DNA: TGCGCCAGCAGCCCCGGAAGGGGAGAGACGTTTGAGTACTTC. Its translation: CASSPGRGETFEYF.

The chain combines TRBV5-1 with TRBJ2-3; D remains ambiguous. This CDR3 has 14 residues. Between the trimmed V and J ends, which lost 4 bases and 0 bases, there was a span of 9 bases. CDR1 is SGHRS and CDR2 is YFSETQ in the germline V gene. The CDR3 DNA reads TGCGCCAGCAGCCGGTGGGGTAGCACAGATACGCAGTATTTT. Translation: CASSRWGSTDTQYF.

The gene calls are TRBV5-1 and TRBJ2-1; D gene unclear. CDR1 SGHRS and CDR2 YFSETQ come from the germline V gene. V was trimmed by 2 bases and J by 0 bases, leaving 9 bases between them. CDR3 length: 15 residues. In DNA, the CDR3 is TGCGCCAGCAGCTTCGGCGCCAACTCCTACAATGAGCAGTTCTTC. Translation: CASSFGANSYNEQFF.

This clone has more than one count but fewer than ten. The chain combines TRBV2 with TRBJ1-5; 9 nucleotides match TRBD1. V shed 6 bases, J shed 7 bases, and the junction held 7 bases outside the gene matches. The CDR3 covers 14 residues. Germline V lookup: CDR1 SNHLY, CDR2 FYNNEI. DNA of the CDR3: TGTGCCAGCAGGGACAGGGGACCAAGGCAGCCCCAGCATTTT. Amino acid sequence: CASRDRGPRQPQHF.

This chain connects TRBV7-9 to TRBJ1-2, with a weak D call TRBD1 (5 bases). The V gene's germline CDR1 is SEHNR and CDR2 FQNEAQ (reference sequence). Trimming removed 0 bases from V and 2 bases from J, with 10 bases in between. The CDR3 runs 15 residues. In DNA, the CDR3 is TGTGCCAGCAGCTTAGCCGGGGGAGAGAACTATGGCTACACCTTC. The encoded protein is CASSLAGGENYGYTF.

V and J are TRBV5-6 and TRBJ2-3; unclear D gene. Trimming pared 1 base from V and 2 bases from J, leaving 5 bases between. CDR3 length equals 13 residues. Germline CDR1 reads SGHDT; CDR2 reads YYEEEE. The CDR3 loop is CASSLRPTDTQYF. As DNA, the CDR3 is TGTGCCAGCAGCTTGCGGCCCACAGATACGCAGTATTTT.

This chain joins TRBV19 and TRBJ2-1, with no clear D. Germline CDR1 LNHDA, CDR2 SQIVND (reference sequence). This CDR3 has 13 residues. The V and J ends lost 3 bases and 7 bases respectively, with 10 bases between them. The CDR3 loop reads CASSIPPANEQFF. For the CDR3, the DNA is TGTGCCAGTAGTATCCCCCCAGCAAATGAGCAGTTCTTC.